This TCR beta chain comes out of a study of T cell repertoires in cytomegalovirus infection. Study background: Matching HLA type and CMV infection were both indicated by public TCR beta signatures.

In its sample, this clonotype was seen many times. Its antigen remains unknown. From the reads, TCRdb called clonotypes with MiXCR, one entry per CDR3 protein. The sample includes hundreds of thousands of distinct CDR3 sequences, roughly a third of them seen just once. Overall study findings and caveats: The study found HLA-C-restricted CMV-specific TCR beta clonotypes dominating the ex vivo response.

V shed 1 base and J shed 13 bases, with 14 bases lying between them. This CDR3 contains 14 residues. Germline assignment: CDR1 SGHTA and CDR2 FQGNSA. Input material: PBMCs. The chain has TRBV7-2 and TRBJ1-6; D is perhaps TRBD1 (5 bases). The sequence was obtained from a human donor in good health (CMV status not recorded). Some clones in this sample may be carry-over from other donors' samples. The CDR3 region has the DNA TGTGCCAGCAGCTTAGAAAGCTTCGGGACGCCCCTCCACTTT. This encodes CASSLESFGTPLHF.